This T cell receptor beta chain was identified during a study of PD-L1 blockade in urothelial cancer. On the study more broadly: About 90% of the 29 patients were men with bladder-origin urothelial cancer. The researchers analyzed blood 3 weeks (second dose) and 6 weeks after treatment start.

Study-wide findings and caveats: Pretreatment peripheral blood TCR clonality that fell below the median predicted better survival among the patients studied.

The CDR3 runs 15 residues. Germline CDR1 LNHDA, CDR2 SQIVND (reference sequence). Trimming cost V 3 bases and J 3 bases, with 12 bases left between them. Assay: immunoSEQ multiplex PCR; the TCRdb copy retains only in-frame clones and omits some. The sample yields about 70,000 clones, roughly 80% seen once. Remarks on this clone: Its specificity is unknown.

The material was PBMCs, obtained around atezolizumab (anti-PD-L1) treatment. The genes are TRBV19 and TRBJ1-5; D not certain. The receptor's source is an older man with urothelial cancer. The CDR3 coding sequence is TGTGCCAGTAGTATCCTAGACGGAAACAATCAGCCCCAGCATTTT. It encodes CASSILDGNNQPQHF.